This T cell receptor beta chain was captured by sequencing in a study of shared clonotypes between healthy human individuals. Study-level information: The cohort comprised a couple of women and a few men. Their ages spanned 18 to 49 years.

Study-level results: It was anticipated that sequencing depth would influence how many clonotypes donors shared.

An assay was performed, and its level was deep. Genomic DNA of every subset was divided equally among multiple immunoSEQ plates. TCRdb's table, derived via immunoSEQ multiplex PCR, lists solely in-frame clones and lacks some. The sample lists more than 1 million clones, about 84% seen once, with approximately 0.52% in the top ten. In the case of this clone: No antigen is known for it.

V shed 7 bases, J shed 0 bases, and the junction held 2 bases outside the gene matches. The CDR3 is made up of 14 amino acids. CDR1 is SGHTA, CDR2 FQGTGA, per germline. The specimen sequenced was memory CD4+ T cells from PBMCs. As to subset: CD45RA-negative fraction. The rearrangement joins TRBV7-3 to TRBJ2-2; the match to TRBD1 covers 7 bases. This TCR was sampled from a man between 18 and 35 years old in good health. Some clones in this sample may be carry-over from other donors' samples. This chain's CDR3 is CASTGQPNTGELFF. In DNA form, the CDR3 reads TGTGCCAGCACGGGACAGCCGAACACCGGGGAGCTGTTTTTT.